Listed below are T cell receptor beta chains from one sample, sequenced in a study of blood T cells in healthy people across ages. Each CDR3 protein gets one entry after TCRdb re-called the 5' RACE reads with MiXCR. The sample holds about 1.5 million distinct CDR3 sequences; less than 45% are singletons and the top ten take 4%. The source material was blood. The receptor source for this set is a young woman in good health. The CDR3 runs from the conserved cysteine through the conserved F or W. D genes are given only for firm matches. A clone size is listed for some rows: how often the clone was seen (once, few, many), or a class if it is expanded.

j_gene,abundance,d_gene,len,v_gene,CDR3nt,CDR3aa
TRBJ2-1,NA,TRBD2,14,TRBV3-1,TGTGCCAGCAGCCGTCGCGGGGGTATCGATGAGCAGTTCTTC,CASSRRGGIDEQFF
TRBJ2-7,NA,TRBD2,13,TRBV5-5,TGTGCCAGCACCGGGGGGGGTTACTACGAGCAGTACTTC,CASTGGGYYEQYF
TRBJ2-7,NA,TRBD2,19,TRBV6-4,TGTGCCAGCAGTCCCAAGGGACTAGCGGGAGCCAATGGTTACAATGAGCAGTACTTC,CASSPKGLAGANGYNEQYF
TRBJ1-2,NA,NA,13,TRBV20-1,TGCAGTGCTAGAGCGGGCAGTCTCTATGGCTACACCTTC,CSARAGSLYGYTF
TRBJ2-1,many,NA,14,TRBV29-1,TGCAGCGTTGAAAAAGGACTGGACTACAATGAGCAGTTCTTC,CSVEKGLDYNEQFF
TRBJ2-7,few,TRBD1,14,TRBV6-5,TGTGCCAGCACGAGGGGGCCGGTCTCCTACGAGCAGTACTTC,CASTRGPVSYEQYF
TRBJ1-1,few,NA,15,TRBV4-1,TGCGCCAGCAGCCAAGCCCCGTGGGGGAACACTGAAGCTTTCTTT,CASSQAPWGNTEAFF
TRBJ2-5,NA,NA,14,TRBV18,TGTGCCAGCTCACCGACAGGACACAAAGAGACCCAGTACTTC,CASSPTGHKETQYF
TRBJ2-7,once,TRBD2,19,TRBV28,TGTGCCAGCAGTTTACGCTCCGGGGCTAGCGGTAAGAGCTCCTACGAGCAGTACTTC,CASSLRSGASGKSSYEQYF
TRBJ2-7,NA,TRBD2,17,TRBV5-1,TGCGCCAGCTCTCCCGAAAACCTAGCGGGGTCCTACAATGAGCAGTACTTC,CASSPENLAGSYNEQYF
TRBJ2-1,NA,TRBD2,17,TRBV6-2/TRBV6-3,TGTGCCAGCAGTACGGGACTAGCGGGGGCAATCTACAATGAGCAGTTCTTC,CASSTGLAGAIYNEQFF
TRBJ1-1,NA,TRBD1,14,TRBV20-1,TGCAGTGCTAGAGAGGGGACAGGGTGGGGTGAAGCTTTCTTT,CSAREGTGWGEAFF
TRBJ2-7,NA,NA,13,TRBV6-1,TGTGCCAGCAGTGAACAGGTCGCCTACGAGCAGTACTTC,CASSEQVAYEQYF
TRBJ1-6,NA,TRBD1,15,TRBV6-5,TGTGCCAGCAGTTCCTACAGGGGTGGCAATTCACCCCTCCACTTT,CASSSYRGGNSPLHF
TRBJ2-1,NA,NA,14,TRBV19,TGTGCCAGTAAAAATCGAGACAATTACAATGAGCAGTTCTTC,CASKNRDNYNEQFF
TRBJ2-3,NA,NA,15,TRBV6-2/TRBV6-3,TGTGCCAGCAGTTACCCCCCCGGGACCACAGATACGCAGTATTTT,CASSYPPGTTDTQYF
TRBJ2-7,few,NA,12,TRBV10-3,TGTGCCATCGGGACCGGGACCTACGAGCAGTACTTC,CAIGTGTYEQYF
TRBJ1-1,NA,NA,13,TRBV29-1,TGCAGCGTTGTGCGACAGTCGAACACTGAAGCTTTCTTT,CSVVRQSNTEAFF
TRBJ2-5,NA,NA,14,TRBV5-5,TGTGCCAGCAGCGGCGCAGGGAATGTAGAGACCCAGTACTTC,CASSGAGNVETQYF
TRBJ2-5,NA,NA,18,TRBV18,TGTGCCAGCTCAGAGGGGCGAACATCTCGGACCAACCAAGAGACCCAGTACTTC,CASSEGRTSRTNQETQYF
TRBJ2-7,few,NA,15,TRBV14,TGTGCCAGCAGCCAATACTGGCCAGGGGAAGGCGAGCAGTACTTC,CASSQYWPGEGEQYF
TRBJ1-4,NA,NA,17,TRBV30,TGTGCCTGGAGTCAGGGTTGGTTTGAGTTGACTAATGAAAAACTGTTTTTT,CAWSQGWFELTNEKLFF
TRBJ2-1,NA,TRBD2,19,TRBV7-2,TGTGCCAGCAGCTTCCTTCGAGGAATTAGCGGGGGGGCCTACAATGAGCAGTTCTTC,CASSFLRGISGGAYNEQFF
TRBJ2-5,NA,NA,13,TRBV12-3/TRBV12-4,TGTGCCAGCAGCCCCGTTCGGGGGACTGGGCAGTACTTC,CASSPVRGTGQYF
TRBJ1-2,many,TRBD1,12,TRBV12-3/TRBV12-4,TGCGCCAGCAGCGGACAGGCATATGGCTACACCTTC,CASSGQAYGYTF
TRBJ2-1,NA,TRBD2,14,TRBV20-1,TGCAGTGCCTCTGGACTAGCGGGAGTCCATGAGCAGTTCTTC,CSASGLAGVHEQFF
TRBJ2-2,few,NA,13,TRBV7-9,TGTGCCAGCAGCTTAATCAGCGCGGGGGAGCTGTTTTTT,CASSLISAGELFF